This TCR beta chain was documented in a study of shared clonotypes between healthy human individuals. Study as a whole: Each donor had three CD4 naive, three CD4 memory, two CD8 naive and one CD8 memory plate.

In the case of this clone: As yet, its antigen is unknown.

The CDR3 runs to 17 residues. The J segment lost 5 bases and the V segment lost 0 bases, leaving 10 bases of the junction unmatched. Germline CDR1 is LGHNA and CDR2 is YSLEER. Regarding the study as a whole: Four donors shared approximately 5% of their naive CD4 clonotypes. Only blood was sampled, and tissue TCR repertoires likely differ from blood ones.

This table comes from immunoSEQ multiplex PCR, and its TCRdb copy is limited to in-frame clones, with some not included. The data show about 1 million clones, about 84% seen once. The gene calls are TRBV4-3 and TRBJ2-5, with 9 bases aligning to TRBD1. The sample comprised memory CD4+ T cells from PBMCs. Subset here: CD45RA-negative fraction. The origin of this receptor is a man aged 18 to 29 in good health. Some clones in this sample may be carry-over from other donors' samples. CDR3: CASSQEVGTGFGETQYF. The CDR3 region has the DNA TGCGCCAGCAGCCAAGAGGTCGGGACAGGGTTTGGGGAGACCCAGTACTTC.